Listed below are T cell receptor beta chains from one sample, sequenced in a study of OX40 agonist ivuxolimab in advanced cancers. Produced via immunoSEQ multiplex PCR; TCRdb's table is partial and in-frame only. The sample contains around 66,000 clones, roughly four fifths of which appear only once. Sequenced here: CD4+ or CD8+ T cells sorted from blood, sampled in a trial of the OX40 agonist ivuxolimab. The source is an adult with an advanced solid tumor such as melanoma, head and neck, liver or kidney cancer. Both conserved end residues are trimmed from each CDR3.

ASSYMGARTGELF	13	TRBV6-5
ASSVGLGAETEAF	13	TRBV9
SVEEGQGRAETQY	13	TRBV29-1
ASSLVGYGHEQY	12	TRBV5-4
ASSLAGKNTEAF	12	TRBV7-8
ASSGVGPNEKLF	12	TRBV9
ATSHPDRATGELF	13	TRBV15
ASSLVPVKPYEQY	13	TRBV7-9
ASRGSGTITYNEQF	14	TRBV6-6
ASSQGDSGGTDTQY	14	TRBV4-2
ASSTGQGRVGSPLH	14	TRBV18
ASKGQGIDQPQH	12	TRBV6-5
ASSLQGARDEKLF	13	TRBV5-6
SARDTNEQF	9	TRBV20-1
ASSEMVYTNEQF	12	TRBV2
ASRRDRGWTEAF	12	TRBV2
ASSLRASSGANVLT	14	TRBV5-6